The 22 T cell receptor beta chains below come from one sample, sequenced in a study. From the RT-PCR reads, TCRdb called clonotypes with MiXCR, one entry per CDR3 protein. Of hundreds of thousands of distinct CDR3 sequences in the sample, approximately 14% were seen once. Sample: memory CD4+ T cells from blood. These receptor sequences come from a female donor in good health, serving as a healthy control.

This chain joins TRBV6-1 and TRBJ1-2; D is possibly TRBD1 (5 bases). CDR3 length: 14 residues. Germline loops: CDR1 MNHNS, CDR2 SASEGT. V was shortened by 7 bases and J by 6 bases, with 18 bases between the two germline ends. The CDR3 DNA follows: TGTGCCAGCATCCCCCTGGGATGGGGGGATGGCTACACCTTC. Its protein is CASIPLGWGDGYTF.

This clonotype was detected ten times or more. The gene calls are TRBV7-2 and TRBJ2-5, with D unclear. Looked up from germline, CDR1 is SGHTA and CDR2 is FQGNSA. The CDR3 is 11 residues long. The V end lost 1 base, the J end lost 11 bases, and 8 bases lay between the germline ends. DNA of the CDR3: TGTGCCAGCAGCTTAGAACAGAATCAGTACTTC. Its protein product is CASSLEQNQYF.

This clonotype appeared a few times. This sequence joins TRBV5-1 and TRBJ1-2; 7 bases map to TRBD1. V was clipped by 4 bases and J by 0 bases; unmatched bases: 9. CDR3 length equals 16 residues. CDR1 is SGHRS, CDR2 YFSETQ, per germline. CDR3 in amino acids: CASSSYSGGANYGYTF. The CDR3 DNA reads TGCGCCAGCAGCAGTTACTCAGGGGGGGCTAACTATGGCTACACCTTC. Full variable domain (outside the CDR3, taken from reference TRBV5-1 and TRBJ1-2): KAGVTQTPRYLIKTRGQQVTLSCSPISGHRSVSWYQQTPGQGLQFLFEYFSETQRNKGNFPGRFSGRQFSNSRSEMNVSTLELGDSALYLCASSSYSGGANYGYTFGSGTRLTVV.

This clonotype was seen a handful of times. The rearrangement joins TRBV5-1 to TRBJ1-2, with TRBD1 matching 11 bases. Germline V CDR1 and CDR2: SGHRS, YFSETQ. The CDR3 spans 15 residues. Trimming at V came to 0 bases and at J to 8 bases, leaving 6 bases not matched to a gene. The CDR3 loop is CASSLAGTGGEGYTF. The CDR3 DNA is TGCGCCAGCAGCTTGGCCGGGACAGGGGGGGAAGGCTACACCTTC.

This clonotype has a count of ten or more. This chain links TRBV27 with TRBJ2-2; D is possibly TRBD1 (6 bases). The CDR3 covers 15 residues. In germline, CDR1 is MNHEY, CDR2 SMNVEV (reference sequence). Trimming cost V 2 bases and J 1 base, with 8 bases left between them. The DNA for the CDR3 is TGTGCCAGCAGTTTAGGCAGGGGGAACACCGGGGAGCTGTTTTTT. Protein: CASSLGRGNTGELFF.

This clonotype has more than one count but fewer than ten. The rearrangement links TRBV6-5 to TRBJ2-1; 7 positions agree with TRBD2. Germline V gene lookup returns CDR1 MNHEY and CDR2 SVGAGI. After removal of 10 bases from V and 13 bases from J, the junction contained 22 bases not matched to a gene. The CDR3 sequence is 15 residues long. Here the CDR3 DNA reads TGTGCCACCCTACCGGATGGACTAGAGTCGGGGATTCAGTTCTTC. Residues: CATLPDGLESGIQFF.

This clonotype was seen ten or more times. This rearrangement joins TRBV5-1 to TRBJ2-5; 9 positions agree with TRBD1. Germline lookup yields CDR1 SGHRS and CDR2 YFSETQ. After removal of 4 bases from V and 6 bases from J, the junction contained 10 bases not matched to a gene. The length of the CDR3 is 15 residues. The CDR3 DNA sequence: TGCGCCAGCAGCCTTGGCGGGGACAGGGACAAGACCCAGTACTTC. Its protein product is CASSLGGDRDKTQYF.

The chain links TRBV28 to TRBJ2-7; D uncertain. Trimming removed 6 bases at V and 3 bases at J, with 15 bases between. The CDR3 consists of 14 residues. Germline values: CDR1 MDHEN, CDR2 SYDVKM. The CDR3 protein is CASSKTGPIYEQYF. CDR3 sequence (DNA): TGTGCCAGCAGCAAAACCGGTCCCATCTACGAGCAGTACTTC.

This rearrangement joins TRBV10-3 to TRBJ1-2, with D tentatively TRBD1 (6 bases). CDR1 and CDR2 (germline): ENHRY, SYGVKD. This CDR3 spans 16 amino acids. Trimming took off 0 bases at V and 8 bases at J, with 19 bases between the two ends. In DNA, the CDR3 is TGTGCCATCAGTGAGTCCGTACGGGGGACAAGCGGAGGCTACACCTTC. This sequence encodes CAISESVRGTSGGYTF.

This clonotype showed up many times. The J gene is TRBJ2-3, the V gene TRBV20-1; tentatively, D is TRBD2 (6 bases). V was trimmed by 6 bases and J by 2 bases, leaving 15 bases between them. The CDR3 contains 14 residues. The germline gives CDR1 DFQATT, CDR2 SNEGSKA (reference sequence). CDR3 region: CSAVPGELTDTQYF. CDR3 bases: TGCAGTGCCGTCCCGGGGGAACTCACAGATACGCAGTATTTT.

This clonotype has more than one count but fewer than ten. The chain carries TRBV28 and TRBJ2-5; D not resolved. V was cut by 3 bases and J by 1 base, with 9 bases left in between. The CDR3 is 14 amino acids. The germline V gene encodes CDR1 MDHEN and CDR2 SYDVKM. This chain's CDR3 is CASSFPAVQETQYF. As DNA, the CDR3 is TGTGCCAGCAGTTTCCCAGCTGTCCAAGAGACCCAGTACTTC.

The genes are TRBV7-3 and TRBJ1-2; 10 bases map to TRBD1. From germline, CDR1 is SGHTA and CDR2 FQGTGA. CDR3 size: 14 residues. The V gene end was trimmed by 1 base and the J gene end by 6 bases; junction bases not matched to a gene: 2. This CDR3 reads CASSLMGTGDGYTF. The CDR3 DNA reads as TGTGCCAGCAGCTTAATGGGGACAGGGGATGGCTACACCTTC.

This clonotype was recorded many times. V and J are TRBV29-1 and TRBJ1-2; 10 nucleotides match TRBD1. Germline V gene sequence: CDR1 SQVTM, CDR2 ANQGSEA. V lost 4 bases and J lost 5; bases outside the gene matches: 7. The CDR3 has 14 residues. CDR3 DNA: TGCAGCGTTGTCTGGGACAGGGGCCAGTATGGCTACACCTTC. It encodes CSVVWDRGQYGYTF.

This clonotype was detected ten times or more. The rearrangement links TRBV20-1 to TRBJ1-2; D is ambiguous. Per germline, CDR1 DFQATT and CDR2 SNEGSKA (reference sequence). This CDR3 contains 11 residues. Trimming removed 3 bases at V and 5 bases at J, with 7 bases between. The CDR3 bases are TGCAGTGCTAGTGAATTGTATGGCTACACCTTC. It specifies CSASELYGYTF.

The CDR3 reads CSAGDTYTGELFF. The CDR3 bases are TGCAGTGCCGGGGACACCTACACCGGGGAGCTGTTTTTT. The chain joins TRBV20-1 to TRBJ2-2, with a weak D call TRBD1 (6 bases). The CDR3 has 13 amino acids. V was cut by 6 bases and J by 3 bases, with 11 bases left in between. Looked up from germline, CDR1 is DFQATT and CDR2 is SNEGSKA (reference sequence).

The V and J genes are TRBV6-5 and TRBJ2-1; 8 bases map to TRBD2. The CDR3 totals 18 residues. Germline CDR1 reads MNHEY; CDR2 reads SVGAGI. The J segment lost 5 bases and the V segment lost 0 bases, leaving 12 bases of the junction unmatched. The DNA of the CDR3 is TGTGCCAGCAGTTACTCAGGTATTAGCGGGGATCCTCACAATGAGCAGTTCTTC. Protein product: CASSYSGISGDPHNEQFF.

The rearrangement links TRBV20-1 to TRBJ1-1; D is possibly TRBD1 (5 bases). V dropped 0 bases and J dropped 5 bases, with 16 bases sitting between them. Germline-derived CDR1 and CDR2 are DFQATT and SNEGSKA (reference sequence). The CDR3 length is 15 residues. CDR3 nucleotides: TGCAGTGCTAGAGATCGAAAGGGAAGGGGAACTGAAGCTTTCTTT. Amino acids: CSARDRKGRGTEAFF.

V usage is TRBV12-3 or TRBV12-4 and J usage is TRBJ1-5, with a weak D call TRBD1 (5 bases). V was trimmed by 6 bases and J by 9 bases, leaving 18 bases between them. CDR3 size: 14 residues. CDR3 DNA: TGTGCCAGCAGCACCTCCCTGAGGGGAAGGCCCCAGCATTTT. Its protein product is CASSTSLRGRPQHF.

The chain employs TRBV11-3 and TRBJ2-3; possible D gene TRBD1, 7 bases. This CDR3 region has 15 residues. The V gene's germline CDR1 is SGHNT and CDR2 YENEEA. V dropped 5 bases and J dropped 6 bases, with 18 bases sitting between them. The CDR3 loop reads CASSHRGLFLDTQYF. For the CDR3, the DNA is TGTGCCAGCAGCCACAGGGGACTTTTTCTGGATACGCAGTATTTT.

The chain is built from TRBV6-1 and TRBJ2-2; D is uncertain. Trimming removed 6 bases from V and 6 bases from J, with 14 bases in between. Germline CDR1 reads MNHNS; CDR2 reads SASEGT. This CDR3 has 14 residues. This CDR3 is CASSLRIRAGELFF. The DNA for the CDR3 is TGTGCCAGCAGCCTACGAATCCGAGCCGGGGAGCTGTTTTTT.

This clonotype was detected only a few times. This chain links TRBV7-8 with TRBJ2-7, with 7 positions matching TRBD2. The V gene end was trimmed by 6 bases and the J gene end by 4 bases; junction bases not matched to a gene: 12. The germline V gene encodes CDR1 SGHVS and CDR2 FQNEAQ. The CDR3 has 15 amino acids. In nucleotides, the CDR3 is TGTGCCAGCAGGTCACAGCGGGAAGCCTCTTACGAGCAGTACTTC. Translation: CASRSQREASYEQYF. Using reference TRBV7-8 and TRBJ2-7 for the parts outside the CDR3, the full variable domain is GAGVSQSPRYKVAKRGQDVALRCDPISGHVSLFWYQQALGQGPEFLTYFQNEAQLDKSGLPSDRFFAERPEGSVSTLKIQRTQQEDSAVYLCASRSQREASYEQYFGPGTRLTVT.

This clonotype turned up a few times. J is TRBJ2-6 and V is TRBV27, with TRBD1 as a possible D gene (6 bases). The V end was cut by 6 bases, the J end by 8 bases, with 14 bases between. CDR3 length: 14 amino acids. The germline CDR1 and CDR2 sequences are MNHEY and SMNVEV (reference sequence). CDR3 loop: CASSRGTGTNVLTF. CDR3 bases: TGTGCCAGCAGCCGGGGTACAGGGACCAACGTCCTGACTTTC. The full variable domain, completed using reference TRBV27 and TRBJ2-6, is EAQVTQNPRYLITVTGKKLTVTCSQNMNHEYMSWYRQDPGLGLRQIYYSMNVEVTDKGDVPEGYKVSRKEKRNFPLILESPSPNQTSLYFCASSRGTGTNVLTFGAGSRLTVL.